This paragraph covers one TCR beta chain sequence. This sample is part of a study of T cells expressing NK-cell markers. Germline V lookup: CDR1 SGHVS, CDR2 FQNEAQ. The CDR3 has 17 residues. TCRdb processed the 5' RACE reads again and assigns one entry to each CDR3 protein, with no DNA. The sample's table shows 130,000 to 150,000 distinct CDR3 sequences. The chain recombines TRBV7-8 with TRBJ2-7; absent DNA, TCRdb's TRBD1 call cannot be checked. This TCR was sampled from a man in his late teens or twenties in good health. The specimen was blood T cells: a sorted CD56 or NKG2C T cell subset, CD4+ or CD8+ T cells, or bulk PBMC T cells (not recorded which). CDR3 in amino acids: CASSQTGPDLKSYEQYF.